There are a few counts of the clone carrying this T cell receptor (beta chain). The data were obtained in a study of CD8+CD57+ T cells in acquired aplastic anemia. Patients who underwent sequencing had shown CD8+CD57+ cell expansion by flow cytometry. No patient had been given any therapy when blood was sampled. Genomic DNA was employed as the template in profiling TCR beta VDJ and CDR3. TCRdb used MiXCR to reprocess the reads, holding one entry per CDR3 protein. The table has hundreds of thousands of distinct CDR3 sequences, under 40% seen once. Trimming pared 2 bases from V and 4 bases from J, leaving 3 bases between. CDR3 length equals 11 residues. The germline CDR1 and CDR2 sequences are GTSNPN and SVGIG (reference sequence).

The source is a human donor with aplastic anemia. Sequenced input: sorted CD4+, CD8+, or CD8+CD57+ T cells (not recorded which) from PBMCs. The chain uses TRBV30 and TRBJ2-4, with D hard to call. As DNA, the CDR3 is TGTGCCTGGAGTTTGAAAAACATTCAGTACTTC. Translating gives CAWSLKNIQYF.